Listed below are T cell receptor beta chains from one sample, sequenced in a study of PD-1 blockade in classical Hodgkin lymphoma. Clones were sequenced by immunoSEQ multiplex PCR, and TCRdb holds only the in-frame ones, with some missing. The table records more than 75,000 clones, just over 90% of them present only once. The specimen was peripheral blood mononuclear cells (PBMCs), collected before the fourth cycle of nivolumab. These receptors were obtained from a human donor with classical Hodgkin lymphoma. Both conserved end residues are trimmed from each CDR3. D genes are given only for firm matches.

>-|TRBJ1-3|TRBV5-4
ASSTGTEGNTIY
>-|TRBJ2-2|TRBV2
ASSENRADTGELF
>TRBD1|TRBJ2-7|TRBV19
ASTQGASYEQY
>TRBD1|TRBJ1-2|TRBV5-1
ASSPGQGKNGYT
>-|TRBJ2-3|TRBV11-2
ASSLDLYSSSGDTQY
>TRBD2|TRBJ2-1|TRBV27
ASSFIRLAGDPPEQF
>-|TRBJ2-7|TRBV10-2
ASSDSYYEQY
>TRBD2|TRBJ2-1|TRBV5-1
ASSLTAGGTYNEQF
>TRBD2|TRBJ2-1|TRBV5-6
ASKWTSSYNEQF
>-|TRBJ1-4|TRBV5-4
ASSLVPGAGGEKLF
>TRBD1|TRBJ2-3|TRBV29-1
SVVPGQGSYFSSAQY